This section outlines one TCR beta chain sequence together with its context. Here immunoSEQ multiplex PCR was the method, and the copy in TCRdb shows in-frame clones only, minus some. The sample contains about 260,000 clones, less than 95% of which appear only once. The data belong to a study of cytomegalovirus exposure and HLA in healthy donors. V dropped 6 bases and J dropped 2 bases, with 13 bases sitting between them. The V gene's germline CDR1 is SQVTM and CDR2 ANQGSEA. This CDR3 has 13 residues. Material for sequencing was PBMCs. This clonotype originated in a young woman in good health and CMV-seronegative. The genes are TRBV29-1 and TRBJ1-2, with D maybe TRBD1 (6 bases). Here the CDR3 reads CSVHQQGNYGYTF. The CDR3 bases are TGCAGCGTGCACCAGCAGGGGAACTATGGCTACACCTTC.